This section outlines one T cell receptor (beta chain) sequence together with its context. Its antigen is currently unknown. Libraries were prepared by immunoSEQ multiplex PCR; TCRdb keeps only in-frame clonotypes and omits some of them. The table shows 100,000 or so clones, with 93% occurring only once. The CDR3 covers 15 residues. The germline gives CDR1 ENHRY, CDR2 SYGVKD. V lost 2 bases, J lost 0 bases, and 8 bases lay in between. The data were obtained in a study of graft-versus-host responses after intestinal transplantation. The wider study: Multivisceral, liver-intestinal, or isolated intestinal transplants were given to recipients. Anti-thymocyte globulin served as induction for all recipients, who then took tacrolimus and steroids for around 3 years.

The V and J genes are TRBV10-3 and TRBJ1-3; TRBD1 is a possible D gene (5 bases). The receptor was isolated from a human donor who received an intestinal transplant. The material was unstimulated CD8+ T cells sorted from spleen or lymph node cells, obtained before intestinal transplant. As DNA, the CDR3 is TGTGCCATCAGTGAGAAGGGGATCTCTGGAAACACCATATATTTT. Residues: CAISEKGISGNTIYF.